The clone carrying this TCR beta chain was detected once. Antigen: not known. The time point is: cycle 4 day 1 (C4D1), after 5 to 7 weeks of nivolumab. Patients all relapsed after autologous stem cell transplantation, and there was variation in brentuximab vedotin exposure. The table came from immunoSEQ multiplex PCR; TCRdb's copy has only in-frame clones and leaves some out. In the table there are roughly 60,000 clones, around 94% of which are singletons. The data were taken from a study of PD-1 blockade in classical Hodgkin lymphoma. Study details: Nivolumab was administered to patients intravenously at 3 mg/kg every 2 weeks.

Study outcomes and limitations: CD4+ TCR diversity, unlike CD8+, rose significantly by C4D1. Exclusion covered patients beginning nivolumab under 1 year post-ASCT. Newly diagnosed patients were said to have less baseline TCR diversity than healthy donors did.

Material: peripheral blood mononuclear cells (PBMCs), obtained before the fourth cycle of nivolumab. The TCR originated in a human donor with classical Hodgkin lymphoma.

The CDR3, as DNA: TGTGCCAGCAGCCGGACCACCTACGAGCAGTACTTC. Protein product: CASSRTTYEQYF. The gene calls are TRBV21-1 and TRBJ2-7. TRBV21-1 is given as a pseudogene. The length of the CDR3 is 12 residues.